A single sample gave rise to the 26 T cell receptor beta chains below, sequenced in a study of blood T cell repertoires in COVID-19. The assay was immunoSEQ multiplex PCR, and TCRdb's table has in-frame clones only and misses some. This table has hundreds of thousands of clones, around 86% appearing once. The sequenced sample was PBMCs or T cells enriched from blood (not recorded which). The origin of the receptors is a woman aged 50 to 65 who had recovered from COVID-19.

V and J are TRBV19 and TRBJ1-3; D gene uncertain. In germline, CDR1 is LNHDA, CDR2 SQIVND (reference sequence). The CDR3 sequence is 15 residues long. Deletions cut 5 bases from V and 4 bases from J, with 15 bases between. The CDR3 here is CASSAWLKSGNTIYF. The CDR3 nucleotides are TGTGCCAGTAGTGCTTGGCTCAAGTCCGGAAACACCATATATTTT.

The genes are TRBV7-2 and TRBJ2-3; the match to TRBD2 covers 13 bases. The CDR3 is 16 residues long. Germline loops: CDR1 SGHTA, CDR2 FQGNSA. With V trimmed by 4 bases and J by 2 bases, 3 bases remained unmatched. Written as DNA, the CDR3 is TGTGCCAGCAGCTCCGGGACTAGCGGGACCACAGATACGCAGTATTTT. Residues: CASSSGTSGTTDTQYF.

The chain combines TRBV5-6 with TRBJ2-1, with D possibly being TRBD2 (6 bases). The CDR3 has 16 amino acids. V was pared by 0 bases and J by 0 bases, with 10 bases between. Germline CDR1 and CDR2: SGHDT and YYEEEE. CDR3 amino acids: CASSLAGESSYNEQFF. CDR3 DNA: TGTGCCAGCAGCTTGGCGGGGGAGAGCTCCTACAATGAGCAGTTCTTC.

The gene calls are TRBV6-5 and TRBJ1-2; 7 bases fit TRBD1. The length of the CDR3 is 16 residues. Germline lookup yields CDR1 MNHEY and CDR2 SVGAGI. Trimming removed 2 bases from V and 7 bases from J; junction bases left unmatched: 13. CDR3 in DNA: TGTGCCAGCAGTTACGCGTCTACCACAGGGGCGCCTGGCTACACCTTC. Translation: CASSYASTTGAPGYTF.

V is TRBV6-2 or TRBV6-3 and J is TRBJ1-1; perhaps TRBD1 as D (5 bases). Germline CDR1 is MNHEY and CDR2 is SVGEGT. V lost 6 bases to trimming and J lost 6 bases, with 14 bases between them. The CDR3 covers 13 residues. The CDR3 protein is CASSHGGVSEAFF. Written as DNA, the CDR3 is TGTGCCAGCAGCCACGGGGGGGTATCTGAAGCTTTCTTT.

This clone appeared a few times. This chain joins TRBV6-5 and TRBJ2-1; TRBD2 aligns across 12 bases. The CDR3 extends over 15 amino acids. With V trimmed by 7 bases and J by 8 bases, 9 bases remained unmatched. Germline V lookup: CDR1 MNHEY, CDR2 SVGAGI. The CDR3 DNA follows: TGTGCCAGCATAGGGTCGACTAGCGGGAGCGATGAGCAGTTCTTC. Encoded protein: CASIGSTSGSDEQFF.

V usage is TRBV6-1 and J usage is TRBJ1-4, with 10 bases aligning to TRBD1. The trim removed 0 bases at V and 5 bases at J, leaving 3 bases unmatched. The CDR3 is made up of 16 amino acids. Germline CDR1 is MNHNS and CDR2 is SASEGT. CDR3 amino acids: CASSEAGGQGNEKLFF. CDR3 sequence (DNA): TGTGCCAGCAGTGAAGCAGGGGGACAGGGGAATGAAAAACTGTTTTTT.

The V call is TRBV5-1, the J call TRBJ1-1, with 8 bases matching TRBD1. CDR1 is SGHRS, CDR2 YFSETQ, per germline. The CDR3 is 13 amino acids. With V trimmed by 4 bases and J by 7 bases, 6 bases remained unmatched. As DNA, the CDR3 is TGCGCCAGCAGCCAAGCCGGGACAGGTGAAGCTTTCTTT. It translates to CASSQAGTGEAFF.

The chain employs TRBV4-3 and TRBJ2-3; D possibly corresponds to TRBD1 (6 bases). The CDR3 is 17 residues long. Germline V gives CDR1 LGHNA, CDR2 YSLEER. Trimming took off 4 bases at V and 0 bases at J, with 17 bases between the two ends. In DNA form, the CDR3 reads TGCGCCAGCAGCCGAGGCACCGGGACAACTAGCACAGATACGCAGTATTTT. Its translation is CASSRGTGTTSTDTQYF.

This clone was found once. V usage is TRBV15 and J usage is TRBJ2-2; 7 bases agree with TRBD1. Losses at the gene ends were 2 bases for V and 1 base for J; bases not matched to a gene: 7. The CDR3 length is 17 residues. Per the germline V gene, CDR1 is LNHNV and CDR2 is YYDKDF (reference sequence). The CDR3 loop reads CATSRPTRDRNTGELFF. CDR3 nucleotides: TGTGCCACCAGCAGACCCACTCGGGACAGGAACACCGGGGAGCTGTTTTTT.

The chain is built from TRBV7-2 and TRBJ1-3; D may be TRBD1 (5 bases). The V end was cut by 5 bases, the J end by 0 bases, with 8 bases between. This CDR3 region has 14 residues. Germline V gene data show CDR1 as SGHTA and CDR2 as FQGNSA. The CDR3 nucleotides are TGTGCCAGCAGCAGGGGACTCTCTGGAAACACCATATATTTT. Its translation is CASSRGLSGNTIYF.

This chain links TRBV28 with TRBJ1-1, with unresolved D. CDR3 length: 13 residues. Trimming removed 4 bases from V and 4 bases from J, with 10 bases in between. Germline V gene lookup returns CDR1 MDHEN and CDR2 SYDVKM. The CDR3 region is CASSSDAGTEAFF. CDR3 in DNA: TGTGCCAGCAGTTCGGACGCGGGCACTGAAGCTTTCTTT.

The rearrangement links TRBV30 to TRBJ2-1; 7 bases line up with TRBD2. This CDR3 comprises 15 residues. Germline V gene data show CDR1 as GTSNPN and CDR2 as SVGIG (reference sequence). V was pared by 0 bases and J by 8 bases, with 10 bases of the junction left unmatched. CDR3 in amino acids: CAWSVGPPAGDEQFF. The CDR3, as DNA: TGTGCCTGGAGTGTTGGTCCCCCGGCGGGAGATGAGCAGTTCTTC.

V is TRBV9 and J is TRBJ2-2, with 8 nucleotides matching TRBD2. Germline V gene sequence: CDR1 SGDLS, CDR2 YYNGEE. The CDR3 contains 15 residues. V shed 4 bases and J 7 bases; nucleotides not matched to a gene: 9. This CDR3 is CASSLSGERGGELFF. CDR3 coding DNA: TGTGCCAGCAGCCTTAGCGGGGAGAGGGGCGGGGAGCTGTTTTTT.

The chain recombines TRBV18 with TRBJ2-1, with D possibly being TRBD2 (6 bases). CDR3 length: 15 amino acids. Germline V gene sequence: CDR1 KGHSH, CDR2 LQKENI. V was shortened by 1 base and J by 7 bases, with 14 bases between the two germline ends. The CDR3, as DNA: TGTGCCAGCTCACCACGCACTAGTGGGGGGAATGAGCAGTTCTTC. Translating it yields CASSPRTSGGNEQFF.

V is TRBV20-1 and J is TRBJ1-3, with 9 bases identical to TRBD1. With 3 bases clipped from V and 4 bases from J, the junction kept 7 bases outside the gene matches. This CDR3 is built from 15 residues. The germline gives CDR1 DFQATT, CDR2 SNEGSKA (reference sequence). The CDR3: CSASDPGQGGNTIYF. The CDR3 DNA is TGCAGTGCTAGTGACCCGGGACAGGGAGGAAACACCATATATTTT.

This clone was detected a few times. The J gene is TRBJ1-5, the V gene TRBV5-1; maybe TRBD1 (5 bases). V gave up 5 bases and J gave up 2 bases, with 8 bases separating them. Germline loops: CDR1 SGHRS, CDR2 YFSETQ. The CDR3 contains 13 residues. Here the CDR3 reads CASSTGRNQPQHF. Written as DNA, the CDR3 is TGCGCCAGCAGTACAGGACGCAATCAGCCCCAGCATTTT.

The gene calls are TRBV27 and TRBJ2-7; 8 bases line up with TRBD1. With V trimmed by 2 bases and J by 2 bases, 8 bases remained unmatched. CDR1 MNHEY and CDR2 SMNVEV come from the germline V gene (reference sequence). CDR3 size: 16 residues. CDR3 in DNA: TGTGCCAGCAGTTTAGGGATTGACAGGGGAACCTACGAGCAGTACTTC. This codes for CASSLGIDRGTYEQYF.

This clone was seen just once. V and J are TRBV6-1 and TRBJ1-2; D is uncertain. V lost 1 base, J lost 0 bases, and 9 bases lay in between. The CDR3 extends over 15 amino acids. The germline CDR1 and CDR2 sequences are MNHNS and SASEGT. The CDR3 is CASSEVTGANYGYTF. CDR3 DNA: TGTGCCAGCAGTGAAGTCACCGGGGCTAACTATGGCTACACCTTC.

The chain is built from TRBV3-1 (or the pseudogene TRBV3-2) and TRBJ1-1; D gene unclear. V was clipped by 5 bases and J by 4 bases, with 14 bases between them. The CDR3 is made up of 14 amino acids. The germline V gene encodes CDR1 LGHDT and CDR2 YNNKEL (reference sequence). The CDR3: CASSDRGASTEAFF. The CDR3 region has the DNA TGTGCCAGCAGCGATCGGGGTGCCAGCACTGAAGCTTTCTTT.

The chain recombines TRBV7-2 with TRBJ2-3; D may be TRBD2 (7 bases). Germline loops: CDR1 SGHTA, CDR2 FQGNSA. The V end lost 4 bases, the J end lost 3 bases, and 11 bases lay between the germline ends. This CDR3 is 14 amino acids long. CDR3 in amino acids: CASSWGGLTDTQYF. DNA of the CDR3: TGTGCCAGCAGCTGGGGGGGGCTAACAGATACGCAGTATTTT.

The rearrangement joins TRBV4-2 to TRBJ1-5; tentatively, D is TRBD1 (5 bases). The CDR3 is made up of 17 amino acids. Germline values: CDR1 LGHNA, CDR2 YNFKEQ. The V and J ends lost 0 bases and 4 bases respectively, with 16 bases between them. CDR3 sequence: CASSQDLGGAGNQPQHF. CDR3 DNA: TGTGCCAGCAGCCAAGATCTGGGCGGGGCGGGTAATCAGCCCCAGCATTTT.

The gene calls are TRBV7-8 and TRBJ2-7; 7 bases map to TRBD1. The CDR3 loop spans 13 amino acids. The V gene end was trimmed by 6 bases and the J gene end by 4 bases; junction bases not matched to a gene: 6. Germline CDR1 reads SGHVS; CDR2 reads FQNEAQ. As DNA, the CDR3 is TGTGCCAGCAGACAGGGGTCATCTTACGAGCAGTACTTC. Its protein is CASRQGSSYEQYF.

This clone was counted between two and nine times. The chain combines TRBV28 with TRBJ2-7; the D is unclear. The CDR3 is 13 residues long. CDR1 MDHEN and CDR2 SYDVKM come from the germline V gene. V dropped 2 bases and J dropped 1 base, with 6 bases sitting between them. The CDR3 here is CASSLVRSYEQYF. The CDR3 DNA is TGTGCCAGCAGTTTAGTTAGATCCTACGAGCAGTACTTC. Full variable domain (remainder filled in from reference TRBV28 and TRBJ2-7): DVKVTQSSRYLVKRTGEKVFLECVQDMDHENMFWYRQDPGLGLRLIYFSYDVKMKEKGDIPEGYSVSREKKERFSLILESASTNQTSMYLCASSLVRSYEQYFGPGTRLTVT.

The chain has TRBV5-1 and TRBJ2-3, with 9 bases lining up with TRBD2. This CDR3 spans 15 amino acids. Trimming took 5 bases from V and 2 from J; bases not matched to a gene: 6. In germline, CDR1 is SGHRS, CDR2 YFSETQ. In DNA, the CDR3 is TGCGCCAGCAGGTCGACTAGCGGAGCCACAGATACGCAGTATTTT. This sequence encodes CASRSTSGATDTQYF.

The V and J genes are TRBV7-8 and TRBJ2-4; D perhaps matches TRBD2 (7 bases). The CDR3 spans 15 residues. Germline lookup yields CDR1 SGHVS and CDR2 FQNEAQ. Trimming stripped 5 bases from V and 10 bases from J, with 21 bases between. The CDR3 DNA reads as TGTGCCAGCAGCCTAGGGGGGGGTCGGAACCCGATTCAGTACTTC. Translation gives CASSLGGGRNPIQYF. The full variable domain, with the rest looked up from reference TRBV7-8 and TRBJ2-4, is GAGVSQSPRYKVAKRGQDVALRCDPISGHVSLFWYQQALGQGPEFLTYFQNEAQLDKSGLPSDRFFAERPEGSVSTLKIQRTQQEDSAVYLCASSLGGGRNPIQYFGAGTRLSVL.